This T cell receptor beta chain stems from a study of blood T cell repertoires in COVID-19. Study in general: The analysed material was cDNA or gDNA that came from T cells, B-cell-depleted T cells, or PBMCs.

In the original workflow: It was from reference gene primer amplification that nucleated cell counts were estimated. TCRdb's copy holds only in-frame clones and misses some; the assay was immunoSEQ multiplex PCR. For V, J and clone size, that table is used; D and trimming come from the DNA. The sample lists about 260,000 clones; about 87% were seen once. The CDR3 runs to 13 residues. The J segment lost 7 bases and the V segment lost 6 bases, leaving 6 bases of the junction unmatched. Seattle's enrolled individuals joined amid active infection and were then monitored longitudinally. This chain connects TRBV12-3 or TRBV12-4 to TRBJ1-5; TRBD1 matches 7 bases. The specimen was peripheral blood. This receptor was obtained from a woman between 65 and 79 years old with COVID-19, enrolled during active disease. DNA for the CDR3: TGTGCCAGCAGGCAGGGGGGCGGACAGCCCCAGCATTTT. Encoded protein: CASRQGGGQPQHF.